Sequencing of this TCR beta chain was carried out in a study of beta chain features in type 1 diabetes. J was trimmed by 6 bases and V by 4 bases; bases with no gene match: 6. CDR1 is SGHTA, CDR2 FQGNSA, per germline. The CDR3 is 14 amino acids. The sequenced template was cDNA made from the entire isolated RNA. Naive, central memory and regulatory T cell samples averaged roughly 3.5 million immunoSEQ reads each. Sequenced by immunoSEQ multiplex PCR; TCRdb stores in-frame clones only, minus some. This sample has 360,000 or so clones, with 15% to 20% found just once. J is TRBJ2-7 and V is TRBV7-2; 10 bases line up with TRBD2. Material: naive CD4+ T cells from blood. The receptor's source is a woman aged 18-29 years in good health. The CDR3 DNA is TGTGCCAGCAGCTCAGCGGGGGGGCGGGGCGAGCAGTACTTC. The encoded protein is CASSSAGGRGEQYF.